This TCR beta chain was retrieved from a study of blood T cells in healthy people across ages. General observations from the study: Unknown donor CMV status possibly confounded expanded clonotype changes.

A second PCR of 7 to 11 cycles used a sample-barcoded 5' primer and a J-beta primer mix. MiXCR, run by TCRdb on the 5' RACE reads, gives a single entry per CDR3 protein. Among 850,000 to 1,000,000 distinct CDR3 sequences, 51% were seen once, and the ten largest hold around a fifth. From germline, CDR1 is LGHNA and CDR2 YSLEER. The CDR3 runs 15 residues. At least ten counts were recorded for this clonotype. Its antigen is still unknown. Mismatch with germline at one junction end may stem from a read error. The source of this sequence is a woman aged 55-70 years in good health. Specimen: blood. This chain links TRBV4-3 with TRBJ2-7; 11 bases match TRBD1. In nucleotides, the CDR3 is TGTGCCAGCAGCCAAGGGACAGGGGGGACCTACGAGCAGTACTTC. Its protein product is CASSQGTGGTYEQYF.